Below, 17 T cell receptor beta chains from the same sample are listed, as sequenced in a study of OX40 agonist ivuxolimab in advanced cancers. The library was made by the immunoSEQ multiplex PCR assay. Drawn from immuneACCESS, this table holds only the in-frame rearrangements with V and J called that TCRdb kept. Clones are partly lost; checked studies trace under half to an unresolved V gene and leave the rest unexplained. This sample is represented by about 45,000 clones; 75% to 90% of them were singletons. The ten largest account for more than 9% of the sample. The sequenced sample was CD4+ or CD8+ T cells sorted from blood, obtained in a trial of the OX40 agonist ivuxolimab. These TCRs come from an adult with an advanced solid tumor such as melanoma, head and neck, liver or kidney cancer.

The V gene is TRBV30, the J gene TRBJ2-4, with D possibly matching TRBD2 (6 bases). The V gene lost 3 bases and the J gene lost 7 bases, with 16 bases spanning the gap. Germline CDR1 and CDR2: GTSNPN and SVGIG (reference sequence). The length of the CDR3 is 14 residues. CDR3 sequence (DNA): TGTGCCTGGAGCATACCAGATGGGGGGAACATTCAGTACTTC. The encoded protein is CAWSIPDGGNIQYF. The whole variable domain, filled in from reference TRBV30 and TRBJ2-4, reads SQTIHQWPATLVQPVGSPLSLECTVEGTSNPNLYWYRQAAGRGLQLLFYSVGIGQISSEVPQNLSASRPQDRQFILSSKKLLLSDSGFYLCAWSIPDGGNIQYFGAGTRLSVL.

This clone was counted between two and nine times. The same CDR3 can be traced to other DNA sequences in this sample. The chain has TRBV7-9 and TRBJ1-5, with D hard to call. The V gene lost 0 bases and the J gene lost 2 bases, with 8 bases spanning the gap. This CDR3 is built from 15 residues. CDR1 is SEHNR and CDR2 is FQNEAQ in the germline V gene (reference sequence). This CDR3 is CASSLAHGGNQPQHF. The CDR3 DNA follows: TGTGCCAGCAGCTTAGCACATGGCGGCAATCAGCCCCAGCATTTT.

The J gene is TRBJ2-3, the V gene TRBV7-9; TRBD2 matches at 11 bases. The V gene's germline CDR1 is SEHNR and CDR2 FQNEAQ (reference sequence). The ends lost 1 base at V and 4 bases at J; junction bases unmatched: 7. The CDR3 consists of 17 residues. The CDR3: CASSLGSGTSGPDTQYF. The CDR3 DNA reads TGTGCCAGCAGCTTAGGCTCCGGGACTAGCGGACCAGATACGCAGTATTTT.

This sequence joins TRBV10-3 and TRBJ2-7; D uncertain. The V end was cut by 2 bases, the J end by 9 bases, with 11 bases between. This CDR3 spans 12 amino acids. The germline gives CDR1 ENHRY, CDR2 SYGVKD. For the CDR3, the DNA is TGTGCCATCAGTGAGCCCCCCCTAGGGCAGTACTTC. It translates to CAISEPPLGQYF.

The genes are TRBV14 and TRBJ1-1; D ambiguous. The V gene lost 4 bases and the J gene lost 1 base, with 7 bases spanning the gap. The CDR3 has 13 residues. CDR1 is SGHDN, CDR2 FVKESK, per germline. The CDR3 is CASSPKRNTEAFF. CDR3 in DNA: TGTGCCAGCAGCCCCAAAAGGAACACTGAAGCTTTCTTT.

The chain has TRBV9 and TRBJ1-1; 7 nucleotides match TRBD1. This CDR3 region has 13 residues. Per the germline V gene, CDR1 is SGDLS and CDR2 is YYNGEE. V lost 5 bases and J lost 2; bases outside the gene matches: 3. The CDR3 DNA follows: TGTGCCAGCAGGAAGGGGGCTAACACTGAAGCTTTCTTT. Translating gives CASRKGANTEAFF.

V and J are TRBV5-5 and TRBJ1-4; no clear D. This CDR3 is built from 13 residues. CDR1 is SGHKS, CDR2 YYEKEE, per germline (reference sequence). The V end lost 4 bases, the J end lost 8 bases, and 12 bases lay between the germline ends. The CDR3 loop is CASSLPNGEKLFF. CDR3 bases: TGTGCCAGCAGCCTGCCGAACGGAGAAAAACTGTTTTTT.

The V call is TRBV10-3, the J call TRBJ1-1; 7 nucleotides line up with TRBD1. Trimming cost V 6 bases and J 3 bases; bases outside gene matches: 7. The CDR3 totals 14 residues. The V gene's germline CDR1 is ENHRY and CDR2 SYGVKD. CDR3 residues: CAIRGRGQDTEAFF. The DNA of the CDR3 is TGTGCCATCAGGGGAAGGGGGCAGGACACTGAAGCTTTCTTT.

This chain joins TRBV19 and TRBJ1-2, with no clear D. CDR3 size: 13 residues. With 5 bases removed from V and 2 bases from J, the gap between germline ends came to 9 bases. From germline, CDR1 is LNHDA and CDR2 SQIVND (reference sequence). The CDR3 sequence: CASSAGGNYGYTF. CDR3 bases: TGTGCCAGTAGTGCAGGTGGGAACTATGGCTACACCTTC.

The genes are TRBV28 and TRBJ1-6; 7 positions agree with TRBD1. CDR1 and CDR2 from the germline V gene are MDHEN and SYDVKM. This CDR3 comprises 15 residues. J gave up 10 bases and V 8 bases, and 14 bases lay outside the gene matches. The CDR3 sequence: CASGRDSSGRSPLHF. CDR3 nucleotides: TGTGCCAGCGGCCGGGACAGCTCCGGTCGGTCACCCCTCCACTTT.

V and J are TRBV10-1 and TRBJ2-2; 10 bases are shared with TRBD1. The CDR3 covers 17 residues. The J segment lost 4 bases and the V segment lost 2 bases, leaving 7 bases of the junction unmatched. CDR1 is WNHNN, CDR2 SYGVQD, per germline (reference sequence). CDR3 DNA sequence: TGCGCCAGCAGTGAGGGGGACAGGGGCTACCCCACCGGGGAGCTGTTTTTT. It yields the protein CASSEGDRGYPTGELFF.

V usage is TRBV6-1 and J usage is TRBJ1-4; D possibly corresponds to TRBD1 (5 bases). V was shortened by 4 bases and J by 11 bases, with 14 bases between the two germline ends. CDR1 MNHNS and CDR2 SASEGT come from the germline V gene. The CDR3 has 13 amino acids. The CDR3 here is CASSVLGTGKLFF. DNA of the CDR3: TGTGCCAGCAGTGTCCTGGGGACTGGGAAACTGTTTTTT.

The genes are TRBV27 and TRBJ1-4; possibly TRBD1 for D (5 bases). The germline gives CDR1 MNHEY, CDR2 SMNVEV (reference sequence). Trimming removed 2 bases at V and 0 bases at J, with 16 bases between. The CDR3 consists of 18 residues. In DNA form, the CDR3 reads TGTGCCAGCAGTTTAGTGGGACGGGCGAACCCAACTAATGAAAAACTGTTTTTT. Protein sequence: CASSLVGRANPTNEKLFF.

The V and J genes are TRBV7-2 and TRBJ1-1; D is possibly TRBD1 (6 bases). This CDR3 has 12 residues. Germline loops: CDR1 SGHTA, CDR2 FQGNSA. Trimming shortened V by 1 base and J by 6 bases, and 6 bases separated the two germline ends. The CDR3 DNA reads as TGTGCCAGCAGCTTAGAGGGGGCTGAAGCTTTCTTT. Protein product: CASSLEGAEAFF.

This clone showed up just a few times. J is TRBJ1-5 and V is TRBV18, with D uncertain. V lost 1 base and J 0 bases, leaving 4 bases between the germline ends. Germline V gene data show CDR1 as KGHSH and CDR2 as LQKENI. The CDR3 contains 14 residues. The CDR3 DNA reads TGTGCCAGCTCACCACAGGTTAGCAATCAGCCCCAGCATTTT. As protein: CASSPQVSNQPQHF.

V is TRBV5-1 and J is TRBJ2-3; 7 bases map to TRBD2. V dropped 7 bases and J dropped 4; count of bases not matched to a gene: 12. This CDR3 is 15 amino acids long. The germline V gene encodes CDR1 SGHRS and CDR2 YFSETQ. The CDR3 region is CASCRGGSVADTQYF. DNA for the CDR3: TGCGCCAGCTGCCGTGGCGGGAGTGTTGCAGATACGCAGTATTTT. Complete variable domain (other parts from reference TRBV5-1 and TRBJ2-3): KAGVTQTPRYLIKTRGQQVTLSCSPISGHRSVSWYQQTPGQGLQFLFEYFSETQRNKGNFPGRFSGRQFSNSRSEMNVSTLELGDSALYLCASCRGGSVADTQYFGPGTRLTVL.

This chain connects TRBV28 to TRBJ1-4; D call uncertain. Germline V gives CDR1 MDHEN, CDR2 SYDVKM. The CDR3 consists of 13 residues. The germline V and J ends were trimmed by 8 bases and 3 bases, with 10 bases remaining between them. CDR3 nucleotides: TGTGCCAGCCGTGGCAGATCTAATGAAAAACTGTTTTTT. Its protein is CASRGRSNEKLFF.